This TCR beta chain was recorded in a study of cytomegalovirus exposure and HLA in healthy donors. PCR employed 60 Vbeta and 13 Jbeta primers. Profiling relied on immunoSEQ multiplex PCR, and the TCRdb table lists in-frame clones only, not all of them. This sample has roughly 160,000 clones, with roughly four fifths found just once. Trimming cost V 6 bases and J 5 bases, with 7 bases left between them. Germline V CDR1 and CDR2: PRHDT, FYEKMQ (reference sequence). The CDR3 extends over 12 amino acids. Study-level results: The study had only CMV serostatus as immune exposure information. Sequencing likely generated an artifact that appeared as a cluster of highly shared sequence variants.

About this clone itself: What it recognizes is unknown.

There were likely unrecorded immune exposures, though donors were nominally healthy when sampled. This clonotype was sampled from a woman in her forties or fifties in good health and CMV-seronegative. This chain uses TRBV13 with TRBJ2-2; D gene uncertain. Sequencing input: PBMCs. The CDR3 spells CASSPQTGELFF. In DNA, the CDR3 is TGTGCCAGCAGTCCCCAGACCGGGGAGCTGTTTTTT.